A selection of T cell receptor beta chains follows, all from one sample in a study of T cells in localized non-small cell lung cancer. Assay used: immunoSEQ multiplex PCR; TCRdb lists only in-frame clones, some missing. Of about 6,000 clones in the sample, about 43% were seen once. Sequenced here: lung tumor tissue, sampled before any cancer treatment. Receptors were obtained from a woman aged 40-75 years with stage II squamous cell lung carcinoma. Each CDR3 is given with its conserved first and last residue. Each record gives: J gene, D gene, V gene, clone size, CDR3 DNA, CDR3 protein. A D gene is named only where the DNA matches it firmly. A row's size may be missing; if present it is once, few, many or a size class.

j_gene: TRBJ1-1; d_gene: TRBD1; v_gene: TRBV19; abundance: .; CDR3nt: TGTGCCAGTAGTATTGACAGGGCTACTGAAGCTTTCTTT; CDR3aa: CASSIDRATEAFF
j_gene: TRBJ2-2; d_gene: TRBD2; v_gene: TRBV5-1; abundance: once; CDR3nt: TGCGCCAGCAACCCCCTAGCGGCGAACACCGGGGAGCTGTTTTTT; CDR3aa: CASNPLAANTGELFF
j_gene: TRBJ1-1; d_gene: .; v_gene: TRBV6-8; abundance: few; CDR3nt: TGTGCCAGCAGTTACGTTTTCACCCCAGGGAGAAAGAGGGAAGCTTTCTTT; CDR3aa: CASSYVFTPGRKREAFF
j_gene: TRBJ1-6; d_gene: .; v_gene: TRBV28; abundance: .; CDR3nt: TGTGCCAGCAGTTTAAGTTGGGTAGTAGGTTCACCCCTCCACTTT; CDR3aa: CASSLSWVVGSPLHF
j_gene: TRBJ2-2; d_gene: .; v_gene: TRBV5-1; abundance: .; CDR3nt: TGCGCCAGCAGCTTAGAACCAGACACCGGGGAGCTGTTTTTT; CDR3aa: CASSLEPDTGELFF
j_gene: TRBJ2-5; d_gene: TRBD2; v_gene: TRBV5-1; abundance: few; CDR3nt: TGCGCCAGCAGCTTGACTAGCGCTTGGGAGACCCAGTACTTC; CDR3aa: CASSLTSAWETQYF
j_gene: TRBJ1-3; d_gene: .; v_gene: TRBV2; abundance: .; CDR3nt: TGTGCCAGCAGCCCACCCGAGACTTGGACTGGAAACACCATATATTTT; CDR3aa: CASSPPETWTGNTIYF
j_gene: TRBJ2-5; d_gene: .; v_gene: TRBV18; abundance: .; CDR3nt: TGTGCCAGCTCACCGATGCCGTTATCGGAGACCCAGTACTTC; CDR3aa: CASSPMPLSETQYF
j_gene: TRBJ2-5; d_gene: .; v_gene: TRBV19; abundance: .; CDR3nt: TGTGCCAGTAGTAGGACGGGGGGCTCGAGAGAGACCCAGTACTTC; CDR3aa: CASSRTGGSRETQYF
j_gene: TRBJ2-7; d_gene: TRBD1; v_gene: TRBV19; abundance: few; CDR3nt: TGTGCCAGTAGAGGGACAGGCCTAATGGGAGGCGAGCAGTACTTC; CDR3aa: CASRGTGLMGGEQYF
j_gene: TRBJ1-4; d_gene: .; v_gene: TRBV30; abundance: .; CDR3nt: TGTGCCTGGAGTGTAGGGCCGGGGGAAAAACTGTTTTTT; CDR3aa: CAWSVGPGEKLFF
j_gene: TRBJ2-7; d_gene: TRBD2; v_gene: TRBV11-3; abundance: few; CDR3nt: TGTGCCAGCAGCTTAGAGCCAGCGGGAAACGGCTACGAGCAGTACTTC; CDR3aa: CASSLEPAGNGYEQYF
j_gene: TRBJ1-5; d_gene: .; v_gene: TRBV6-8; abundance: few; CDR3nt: TGTGCCAGCAACCTCGACAGAGATCAGCCCCAGCATTTT; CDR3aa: CASNLDRDQPQHF
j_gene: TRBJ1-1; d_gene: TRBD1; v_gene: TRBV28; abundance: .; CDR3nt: TGTGCCAGCAGTCAATACAGGGGGAACCCTGAAGCTTTCTTT; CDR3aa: CASSQYRGNPEAFF
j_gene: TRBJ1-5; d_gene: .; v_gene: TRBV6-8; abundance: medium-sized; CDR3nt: TGTGCCACCGAGGTGGTCAGCAATCAGCCCCAGCATTTT; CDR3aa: CATEVVSNQPQHF
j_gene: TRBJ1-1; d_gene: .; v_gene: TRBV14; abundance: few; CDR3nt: TGTGCCAGCAGCCAATCCAGCAGGATCGGGGCTTTCTTT; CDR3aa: CASSQSSRIGAFF
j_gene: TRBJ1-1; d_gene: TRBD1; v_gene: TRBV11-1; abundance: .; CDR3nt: TGTGCCAGCAGCTTAGGACAGGGAATGAACACTGAAGCTTTCTTT; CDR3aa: CASSLGQGMNTEAFF
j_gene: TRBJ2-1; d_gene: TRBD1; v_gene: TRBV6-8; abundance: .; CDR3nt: TGTGCCAGCAGCCATTTGGACAGGGTGGGAGAGCAGTTCTTC; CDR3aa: CASSHLDRVGEQFF
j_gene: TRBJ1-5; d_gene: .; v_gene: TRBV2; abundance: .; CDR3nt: TGTGCCAGCAGTACAGGGTTATGGCAGCCCCAGCATTTT; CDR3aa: CASSTGLWQPQHF
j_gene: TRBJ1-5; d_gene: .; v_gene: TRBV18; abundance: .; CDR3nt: TGTGCCAGCTCACCACAGGGAGGCAATCAGCCCCAGCATTTT; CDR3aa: CASSPQGGNQPQHF
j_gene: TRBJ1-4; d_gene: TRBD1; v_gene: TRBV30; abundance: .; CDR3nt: TGTGCCTGGTCCTTACCCAGGGGGCGGATAACTAATGAAAAACTGTTTTTT; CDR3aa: CAWSLPRGRITNEKLFF
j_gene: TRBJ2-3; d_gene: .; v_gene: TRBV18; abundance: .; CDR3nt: TGTGCCAGCTCACCAGACAGCACAGATACGCAGTATTTT; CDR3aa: CASSPDSTDTQYF
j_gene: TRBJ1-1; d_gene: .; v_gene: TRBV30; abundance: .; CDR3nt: TGTGCCTGGAGGGCAGGGGTGGGTGAAGCTTTCTTT; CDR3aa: CAWRAGVGEAFF
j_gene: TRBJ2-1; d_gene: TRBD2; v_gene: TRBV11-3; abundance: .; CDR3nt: TGTGCCAGCAGCCAGGGGACTAGCGGGGTCTACAATGAGCAGTTCTTC; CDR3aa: CASSQGTSGVYNEQFF
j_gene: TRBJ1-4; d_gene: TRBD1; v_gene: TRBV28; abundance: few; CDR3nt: TGTGCCAGCAGAAATCACAGGGGGCCGGTTAATGAAAAACTGTTTTTT; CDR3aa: CASRNHRGPVNEKLFF
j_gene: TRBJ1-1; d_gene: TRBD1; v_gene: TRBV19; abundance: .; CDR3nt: TGTGCCAGTAGTGCCTCGGGACAGAAAAACACTGAAGCTTTCTTT; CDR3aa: CASSASGQKNTEAFF
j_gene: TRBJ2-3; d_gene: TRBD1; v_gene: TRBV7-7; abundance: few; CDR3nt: TGTGCCAGCAGCCCGGGACAGCTCACAGATACGCAGTATTTT; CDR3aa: CASSPGQLTDTQYF
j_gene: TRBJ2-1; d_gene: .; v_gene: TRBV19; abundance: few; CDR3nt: TGTGCCAGTACCCCCGGGGGAAGTGAGCAGTTCTTC; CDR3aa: CASTPGGSEQFF
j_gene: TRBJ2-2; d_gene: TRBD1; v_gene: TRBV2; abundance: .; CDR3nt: TGTGCCAGCACCCGGGCCTCAGGGGGAACCGGGGAGCTGTTTTTT; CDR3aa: CASTRASGGTGELFF
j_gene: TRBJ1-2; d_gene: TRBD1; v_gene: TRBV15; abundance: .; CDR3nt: TGTGCCACCAGCAGATATACAGGGGGCGGTAACTATGGCTACACCTTC; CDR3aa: CATSRYTGGGNYGYTF
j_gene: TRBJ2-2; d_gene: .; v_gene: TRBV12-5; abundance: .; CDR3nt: TGTGCTAGTGGCTATAACACCGGGGAGCTGTTTTTT; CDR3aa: CASGYNTGELFF
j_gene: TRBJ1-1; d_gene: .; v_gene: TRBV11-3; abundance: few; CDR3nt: TGTGCCAGCAGCTTCCCTGGGGCGGGGAACACTGAAGCTTTCTTT; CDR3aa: CASSFPGAGNTEAFF
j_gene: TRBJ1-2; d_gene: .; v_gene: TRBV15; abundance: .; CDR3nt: TGTGCCACCAGCAACCCCAGGCGGGGTAACTATGGCTACACCTTC; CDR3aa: CATSNPRRGNYGYTF
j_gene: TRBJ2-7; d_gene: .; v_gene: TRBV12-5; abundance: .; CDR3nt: TGTGCTAGTGGTTCGGAGGGCCCCAAAGTCTCCTACGAGCAGTACTTC; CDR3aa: CASGSEGPKVSYEQYF
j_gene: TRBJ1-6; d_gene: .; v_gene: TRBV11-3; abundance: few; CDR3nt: TGTGCCAGCAGCTTACACCTGGGATATTCACCCCTCCACTTT; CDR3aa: CASSLHLGYSPLHF
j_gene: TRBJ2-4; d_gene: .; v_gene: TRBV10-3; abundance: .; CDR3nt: TGTGCCACCTCCAGGTCCGTCCTCCTAGCCAAAAACATTCAGTACTTC; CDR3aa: CATSRSVLLAKNIQYF
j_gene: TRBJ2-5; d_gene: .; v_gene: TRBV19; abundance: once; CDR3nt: TGTGCCAGTAGTTACAGCAGGGTCCAAGAGACCCAGTACTTC; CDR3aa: CASSYSRVQETQYF
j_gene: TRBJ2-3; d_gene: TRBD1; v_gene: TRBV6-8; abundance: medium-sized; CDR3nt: TGTGCCAGCAGATTGACAGGGGGCGGTACAGATACGCAGTATTTT; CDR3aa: CASRLTGGGTDTQYF
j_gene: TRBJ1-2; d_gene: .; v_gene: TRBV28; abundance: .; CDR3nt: TGTGCCAGCGGAGGGCCTAGGGGCCATGGCTACACCTTC; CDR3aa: CASGGPRGHGYTF
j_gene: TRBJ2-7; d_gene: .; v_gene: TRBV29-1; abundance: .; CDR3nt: TGCAGCGTTGGGACCGGGACGTTAAGTAGGGGGGATTTTTACGAGCAGTACTTC; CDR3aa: CSVGTGTLSRGDFYEQYF
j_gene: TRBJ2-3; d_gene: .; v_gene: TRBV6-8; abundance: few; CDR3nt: TGTGCCAGCAGCTACAAAGGGCTTTGGACAAATACGCAGTATTTT; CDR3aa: CASSYKGLWTNTQYF
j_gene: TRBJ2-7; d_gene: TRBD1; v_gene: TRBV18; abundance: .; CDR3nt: TGTGCCAGCTCGCTCGGGACAGAGTACGAGCAGTACTTC; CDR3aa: CASSLGTEYEQYF
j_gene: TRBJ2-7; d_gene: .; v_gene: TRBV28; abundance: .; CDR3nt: TGTGCCAGCAGTTCCCGACAGGAATCCTACGAGCAGTACTTC; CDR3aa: CASSSRQESYEQYF
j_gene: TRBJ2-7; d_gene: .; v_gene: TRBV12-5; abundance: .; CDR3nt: TGTGCCAGCACCCCCGGGCAGGGTTCCTACGAGCAGTACTTC; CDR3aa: CASTPGQGSYEQYF
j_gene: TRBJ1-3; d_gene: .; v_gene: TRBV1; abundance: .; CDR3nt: TGCGCCAGCAGCCAATTATCCTCGGCGGGCTCTGGAAACACCATATATTTT; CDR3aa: CASSQLSSAGSGNTIYF
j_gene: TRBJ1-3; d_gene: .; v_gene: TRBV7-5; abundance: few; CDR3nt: TGTGCCAGCAGCTTAGATGTTCGGGGATATCAAACCTCCGAGGGAAACACCATATATTTT; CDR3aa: CASSLDVRGYQTSEGNTIYF
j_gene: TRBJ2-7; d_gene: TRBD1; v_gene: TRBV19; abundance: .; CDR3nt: TGTGCCAGTAGTCTCCTCCCTCCGGGACAGTCTTGGGACGAGCAGTACTTC; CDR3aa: CASSLLPPGQSWDEQYF
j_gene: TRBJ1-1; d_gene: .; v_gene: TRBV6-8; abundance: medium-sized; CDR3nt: TGTGCCAGCAGTTACTCGAACACTGAAGCTTTCTTT; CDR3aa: CASSYSNTEAFF
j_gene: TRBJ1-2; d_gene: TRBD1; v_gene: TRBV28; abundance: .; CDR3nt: TGTGCCAGCAGTTGGGGCCGGGACAGGGCTTATGGCTACACCTTC; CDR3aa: CASSWGRDRAYGYTF
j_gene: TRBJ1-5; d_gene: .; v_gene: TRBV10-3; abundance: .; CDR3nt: TGTGCCAGCTTATCATTAGGCAATCAGCCCCAGCATTTT; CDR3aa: CASLSLGNQPQHF
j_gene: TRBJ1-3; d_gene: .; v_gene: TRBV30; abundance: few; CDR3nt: TGTGCCTGGAGTGTAGGGGCCAACTCTGGAAACACCATATATTTT; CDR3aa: CAWSVGANSGNTIYF
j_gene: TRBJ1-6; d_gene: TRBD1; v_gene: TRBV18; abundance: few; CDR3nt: TGTGCCAGCTCACCCCAGGGGGCCAGCTCACCCCTCCACTTT; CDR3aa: CASSPQGASSPLHF
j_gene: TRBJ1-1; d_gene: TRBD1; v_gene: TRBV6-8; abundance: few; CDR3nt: TGTGCCAGCAGTTATAACAGGGGTAACACTGAAGCTTTCTTT; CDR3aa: CASSYNRGNTEAFF
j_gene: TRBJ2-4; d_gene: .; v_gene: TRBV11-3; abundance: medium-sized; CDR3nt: TGTGCCAGCAGCTCCCGGACAGAGCTAGCCAAAAACATTCAGTACTTC; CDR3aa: CASSSRTELAKNIQYF
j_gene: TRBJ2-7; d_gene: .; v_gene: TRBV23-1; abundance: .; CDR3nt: TGCGCCAGCAGTCAATCAGCCAGGGCCCTCGGTGACGAGCAGTACTTC; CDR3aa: CASSQSARALGDEQYF
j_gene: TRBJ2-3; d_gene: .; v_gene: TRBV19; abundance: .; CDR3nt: TGTGCCAGTAGTCTATCACTCAGCACAGATACGCAGTATTTT; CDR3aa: CASSLSLSTDTQYF
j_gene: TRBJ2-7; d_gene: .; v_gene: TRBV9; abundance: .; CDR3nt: TGTGCCAGCAGTGTTTCCAGGGACTACGAGCAGTACTTC; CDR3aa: CASSVSRDYEQYF